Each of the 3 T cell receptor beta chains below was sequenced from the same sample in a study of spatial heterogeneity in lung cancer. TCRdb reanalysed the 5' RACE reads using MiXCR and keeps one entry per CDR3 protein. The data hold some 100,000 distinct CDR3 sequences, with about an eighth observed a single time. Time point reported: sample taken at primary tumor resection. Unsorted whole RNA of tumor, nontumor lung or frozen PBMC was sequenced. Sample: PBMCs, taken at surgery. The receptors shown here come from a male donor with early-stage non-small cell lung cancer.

In DNA form, the CDR3 reads TGTGCCAGCACCCGAGGCAGGGAAGTTTATGGCTACACCTTC. It codes for CASTRGREVYGYTF. The V and J genes are TRBV6-6 and TRBJ1-2; D might be TRBD1 (5 bases). V lost 7 bases, J lost 5 bases, and 17 bases lay in between. This CDR3 is built from 14 residues. Germline CDR1 MNHNY, CDR2 SVGAGI (reference sequence).

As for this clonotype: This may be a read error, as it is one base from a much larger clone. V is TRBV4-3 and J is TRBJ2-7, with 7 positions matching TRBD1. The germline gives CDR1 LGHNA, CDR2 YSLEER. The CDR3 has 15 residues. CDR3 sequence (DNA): TGCGTCAGCAGCCAGATGACAGGGAGCTCCTACGAGCAGTACTTC. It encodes CVSSQMTGSSYEQYF.

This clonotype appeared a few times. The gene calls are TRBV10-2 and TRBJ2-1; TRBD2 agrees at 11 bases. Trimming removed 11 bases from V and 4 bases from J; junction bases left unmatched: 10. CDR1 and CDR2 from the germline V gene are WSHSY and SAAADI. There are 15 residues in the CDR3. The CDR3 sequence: CAATGTSGRYNEQFF. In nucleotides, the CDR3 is TGCGCCGCCACGGGAACTAGCGGGAGATACAATGAGCAGTTCTTC.